The clone carrying this TCR beta chain showed up just a few times. This entry comes from a study of blood T cell repertoires in COVID-19. TCRdb keeps only in-frame clones here, not all; method: immunoSEQ multiplex PCR. The table records 250,000 or so clones, about 87% of them present only once. The length of the CDR3 is 13 residues. The V and J ends lost 7 bases and 6 bases, in that order; junction bases with no gene match: 8. The germline gives CDR1 SQVTM, CDR2 ANQGSEA. This TCR came from a woman aged 25 to 45 with acute COVID-19. The V gene is TRBV29-1, the J gene TRBJ2-7, with TRBD1 matching 11 bases. The material sequenced was PBMCs or T cells enriched from blood (not recorded which). CDR3: CSGGTGTGGEQYF. The DNA of the CDR3 is TGCAGCGGGGGAACCGGGACAGGGGGCGAGCAGTACTTC.